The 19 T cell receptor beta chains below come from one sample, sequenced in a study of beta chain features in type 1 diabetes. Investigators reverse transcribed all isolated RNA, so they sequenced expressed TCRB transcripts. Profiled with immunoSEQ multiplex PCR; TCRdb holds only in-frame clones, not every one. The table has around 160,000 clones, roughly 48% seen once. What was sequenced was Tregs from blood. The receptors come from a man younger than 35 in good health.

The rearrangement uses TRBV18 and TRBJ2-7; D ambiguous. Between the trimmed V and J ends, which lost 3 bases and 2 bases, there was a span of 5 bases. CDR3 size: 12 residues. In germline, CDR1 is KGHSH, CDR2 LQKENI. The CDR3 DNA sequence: TGTGCCAGCTCACCCGGTCCCTACGAGCAGTACTTC. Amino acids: CASSPGPYEQYF.

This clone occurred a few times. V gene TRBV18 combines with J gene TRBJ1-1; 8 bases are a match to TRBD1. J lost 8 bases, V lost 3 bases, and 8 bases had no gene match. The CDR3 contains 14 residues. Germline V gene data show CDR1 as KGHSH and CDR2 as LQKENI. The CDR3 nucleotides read TGTGCCAGCTCACCCACACAGGGGGGGACCGAAGCTTTCTTT. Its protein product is CASSPTQGGTEAFF.

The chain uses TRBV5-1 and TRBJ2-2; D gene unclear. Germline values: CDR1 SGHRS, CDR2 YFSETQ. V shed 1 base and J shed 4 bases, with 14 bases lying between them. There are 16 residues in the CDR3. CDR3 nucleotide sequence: TGCGCCAGCAGCTTGTCCGTAAACAACCCCACCGGGGAGCTGTTTTTT. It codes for CASSLSVNNPTGELFF.

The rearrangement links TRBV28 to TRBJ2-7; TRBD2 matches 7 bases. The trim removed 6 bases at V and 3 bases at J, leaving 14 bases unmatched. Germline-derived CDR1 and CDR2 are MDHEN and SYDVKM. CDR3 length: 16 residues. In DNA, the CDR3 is TGTGCCAGCAGAACTGACCGAAAGCGGGGATACTACGAGCAGTACTTC. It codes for CASRTDRKRGYYEQYF.

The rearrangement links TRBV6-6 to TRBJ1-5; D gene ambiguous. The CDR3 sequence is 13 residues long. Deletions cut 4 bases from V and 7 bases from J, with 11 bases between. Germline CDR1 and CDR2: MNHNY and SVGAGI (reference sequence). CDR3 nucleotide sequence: TGTGCCAGCAGTTTAGAGGGCCGCCAGCCCCAGCATTTT. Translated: CASSLEGRQPQHF.

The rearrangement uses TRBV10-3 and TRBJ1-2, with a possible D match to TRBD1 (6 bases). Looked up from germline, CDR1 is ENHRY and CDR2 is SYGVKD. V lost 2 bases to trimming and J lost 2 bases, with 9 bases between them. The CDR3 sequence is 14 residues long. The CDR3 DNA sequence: TGTGCCATCAGTGAGGGACAGCAAAACTATGGCTACACCTTC. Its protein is CAISEGQQNYGYTF.

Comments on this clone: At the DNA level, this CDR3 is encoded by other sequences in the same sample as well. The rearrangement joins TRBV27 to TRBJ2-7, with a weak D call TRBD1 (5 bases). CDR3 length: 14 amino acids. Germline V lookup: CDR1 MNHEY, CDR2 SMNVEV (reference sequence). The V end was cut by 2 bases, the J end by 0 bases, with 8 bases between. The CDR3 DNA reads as TGTGCCAGCAGTTTAAGGCAGGGCTCCTACGAGCAGTACTTC. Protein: CASSLRQGSYEQYF.

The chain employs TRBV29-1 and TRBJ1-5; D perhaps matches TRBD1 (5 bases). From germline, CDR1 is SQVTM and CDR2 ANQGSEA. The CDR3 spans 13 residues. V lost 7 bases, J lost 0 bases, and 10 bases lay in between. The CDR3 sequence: CSAQTDSNQPQHF. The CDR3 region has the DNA TGCAGCGCGCAGACAGATAGCAATCAGCCCCAGCATTTT. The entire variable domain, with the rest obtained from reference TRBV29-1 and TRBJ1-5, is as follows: SAVISQKPSRDICQRGTSLTIQCQVDSQVTMMFWYRQQPGQSLTLIATANQGSEATYESGFVIDKFPISRPNLTFSTLTVSNMSPEDSSIYLCSAQTDSNQPQHFGDGTRLSIL.

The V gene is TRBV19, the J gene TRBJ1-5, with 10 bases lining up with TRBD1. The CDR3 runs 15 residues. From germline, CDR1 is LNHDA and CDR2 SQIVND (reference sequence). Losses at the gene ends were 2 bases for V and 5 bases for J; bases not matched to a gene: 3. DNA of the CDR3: TGTGCCAGTAGTATACGGACAGGGGGGGATCAGCCCCAGCATTTT. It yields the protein CASSIRTGGDQPQHF.

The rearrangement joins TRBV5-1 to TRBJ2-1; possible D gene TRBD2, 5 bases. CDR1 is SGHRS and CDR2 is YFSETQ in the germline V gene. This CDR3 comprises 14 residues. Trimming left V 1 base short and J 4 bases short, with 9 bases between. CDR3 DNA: TGCGCCAGCAGCTTGTTAGGGAGTTACAATGAGCAGTTCTTC. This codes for CASSLLGSYNEQFF.

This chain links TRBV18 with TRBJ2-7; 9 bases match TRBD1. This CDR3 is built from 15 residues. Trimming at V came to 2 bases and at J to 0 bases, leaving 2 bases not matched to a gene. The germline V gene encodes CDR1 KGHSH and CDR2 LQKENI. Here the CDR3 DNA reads TGTGCCAGCTCACCAGCGACAGGGGGCTCCTACGAGCAGTACTTC. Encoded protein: CASSPATGGSYEQYF.

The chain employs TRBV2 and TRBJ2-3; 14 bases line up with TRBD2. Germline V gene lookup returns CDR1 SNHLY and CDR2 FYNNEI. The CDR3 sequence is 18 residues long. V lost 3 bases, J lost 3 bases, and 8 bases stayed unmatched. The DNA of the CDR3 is TGTGCCAGCAGTGATCCCGGGACTAGCGGGGGATCAACAGATACGCAGTATTTT. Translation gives CASSDPGTSGGSTDTQYF.

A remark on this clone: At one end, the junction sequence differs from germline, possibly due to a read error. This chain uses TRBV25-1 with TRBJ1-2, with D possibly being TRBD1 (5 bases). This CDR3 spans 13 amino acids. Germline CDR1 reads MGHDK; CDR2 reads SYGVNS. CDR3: CANSEYGNRGYTF. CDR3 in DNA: TGTGCCAACAGTGAATACGGCAACAGGGGCTACACCTTC.

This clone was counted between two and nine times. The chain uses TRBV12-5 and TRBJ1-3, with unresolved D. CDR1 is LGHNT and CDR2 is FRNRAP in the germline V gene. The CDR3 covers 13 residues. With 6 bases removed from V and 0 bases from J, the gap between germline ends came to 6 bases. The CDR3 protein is CASGRDSGNTIYF. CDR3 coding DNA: TGTGCTAGTGGGAGAGACTCTGGAAACACCATATATTTT.

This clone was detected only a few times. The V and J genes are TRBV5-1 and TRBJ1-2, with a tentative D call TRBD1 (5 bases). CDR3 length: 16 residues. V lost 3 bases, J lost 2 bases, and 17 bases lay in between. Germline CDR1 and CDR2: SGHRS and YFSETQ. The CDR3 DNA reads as TGCGCCAGCAGCTCGGGCAGGGCCTTGGCGAACTATGGCTACACCTTC. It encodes CASSSGRALANYGYTF.

The CDR3 bases are TGTGCCAGCAGCTCCTTGGGGCAGCCTAATTCACCCCTCCACTTT. Its protein is CASSSLGQPNSPLHF. The rearrangement joins TRBV6-5 to TRBJ1-6, with a tentative D call TRBD1 (5 bases). The germline V gene has CDR1 MNHEY and CDR2 SVGAGI. CDR3 length equals 15 residues. The V gene lost 6 bases and the J gene lost 6 bases, with 15 bases spanning the gap.

The CDR3 DNA sequence: TGCAGTGCTTCCGGACAGTCTGGCTACACCTTC. Translation: CSASGQSGYTF. The rearrangement joins TRBV20-1 to TRBJ1-2; D may be TRBD1 (6 bases). V was trimmed by 5 bases and J by 7 bases, leaving 11 bases between them. This CDR3 region has 11 residues. The germline V gene encodes CDR1 DFQATT and CDR2 SNEGSKA (reference sequence).

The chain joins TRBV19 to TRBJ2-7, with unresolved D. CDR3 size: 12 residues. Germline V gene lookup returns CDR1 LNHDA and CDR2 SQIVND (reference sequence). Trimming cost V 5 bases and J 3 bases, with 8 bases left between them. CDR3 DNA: TGTGCCAGTAGTGGCAGGAACTACGAGCAGTACTTC. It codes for CASSGRNYEQYF.

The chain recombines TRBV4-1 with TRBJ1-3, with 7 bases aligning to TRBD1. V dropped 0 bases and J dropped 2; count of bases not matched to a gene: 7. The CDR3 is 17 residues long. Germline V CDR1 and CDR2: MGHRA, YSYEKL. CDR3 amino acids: CASSQDPGGRTGNTIYF. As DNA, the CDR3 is TGCGCCAGCAGCCAAGATCCAGGGGGAAGGACTGGAAACACCATATATTTT.